The clone carrying this TCR beta chain was seen repeatedly, ten times or more. The data were taken from a study of blood T cell repertoires in COVID-19. Assay: immunoSEQ multiplex PCR; the TCRdb copy retains only in-frame clones and omits some. The data show some 300,000 clones, approximately 89% seen once. CDR3 length equals 12 residues. V was trimmed by 8 bases and J by 3 bases, leaving 11 bases between them. The germline V gene encodes CDR1 SEHNR and CDR2 FQNEAQ (reference sequence). The source of this sequence is a woman aged 45-59 years who had been exposed to COVID-19. Sequencing used PBMCs or T cells enriched from blood (not recorded which). The V and J genes are TRBV7-9 and TRBJ2-7; TRBD1 might be the D (7 bases). For the CDR3, the DNA is TGTGCCAGCGATCAGGGGGGCTACGAGCAGTACTTC. Its translation: CASDQGGYEQYF. Looking up the rest from reference TRBV7-9 and TRBJ2-7 gives the full variable domain: DTGVSQNPRHKITKRGQNVTFRCDPISEHNRLYWYRQTLGQGPEFLTYFQNEAQLEKSRLLSDRFSAERPKGSFSTLEIQRTEQGDSAMYLCASDQGGYEQYFGPGTRLTVT.